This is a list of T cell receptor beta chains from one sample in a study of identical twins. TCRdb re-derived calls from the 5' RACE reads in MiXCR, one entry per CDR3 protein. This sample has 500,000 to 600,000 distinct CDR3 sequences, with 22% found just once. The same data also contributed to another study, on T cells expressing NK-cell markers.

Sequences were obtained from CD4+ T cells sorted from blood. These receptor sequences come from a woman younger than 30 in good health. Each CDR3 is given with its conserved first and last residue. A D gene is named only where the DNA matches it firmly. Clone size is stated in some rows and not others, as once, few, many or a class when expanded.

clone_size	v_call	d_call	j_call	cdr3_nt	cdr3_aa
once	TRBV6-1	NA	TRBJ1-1	TGTGCCAGCAGTGAAGCAATCGGAGCTTTCTTT	CASSEAIGAFF
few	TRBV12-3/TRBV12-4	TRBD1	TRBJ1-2	TGTGCCAGCACCTTGACAGGGACGGGCTATGGCTACACCTTC	CASTLTGTGYGYTF
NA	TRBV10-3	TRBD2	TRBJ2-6	TGTGCCATCAGTGACGGGAGGGTTGGGGCCAACGTCCTGACTTTC	CAISDGRVGANVLTF
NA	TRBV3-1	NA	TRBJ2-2	TGTGCCAGCAGCCCGGGACTTACCACCGGGGAGCTGTTTTTT	CASSPGLTTGELFF
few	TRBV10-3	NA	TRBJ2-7	TGTGCCATCAGTGAGTCGAGGCGGGAGCAGTACTTC	CAISESRREQYF
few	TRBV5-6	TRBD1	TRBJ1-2	TGTGCCAGCAGCATTGGGACAGAAAACTATGGCTACACCTTC	CASSIGTENYGYTF
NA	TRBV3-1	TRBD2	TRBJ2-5	TGTGCCAGCAGCCTGCAGAGACTAGCGGGAGGCCTTGGGGGAGAGACCCAGTACTTC	CASSLQRLAGGLGGETQYF
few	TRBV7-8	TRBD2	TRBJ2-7	TGTGCCAGCAGCCGCGGGACTAGCGGGAGAGGTACCTACGAGCAGTACTTC	CASSRGTSGRGTYEQYF
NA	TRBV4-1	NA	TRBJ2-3	TGCGCCAGCAGCCAAGTTTCGGGGGCGGCAGATACGCAGTATTTT	CASSQVSGAADTQYF
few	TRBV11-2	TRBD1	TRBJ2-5	TGTGCCAGCAGCCCAGACTCGACAGGGACGGAGACCCAGTACTTC	CASSPDSTGTETQYF
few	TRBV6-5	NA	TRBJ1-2	TGTGCCAGCAGGGATACACAGTATGGCTACACCTTC	CASRDTQYGYTF
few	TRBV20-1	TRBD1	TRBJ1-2	TGCAGTGCTATACCCGGGACAGGGTCCCCGTATGGCTACACCTTC	CSAIPGTGSPYGYTF
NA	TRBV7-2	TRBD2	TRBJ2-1	TGTGCCAGCAGTGGCGGGAGGCCACCCAATGAGCAGTTCTTC	CASSGGRPPNEQFF
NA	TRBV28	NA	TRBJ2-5	TGTGCCAGCATGTTTCCCGGGCGTGGGGCCCAGTACTTC	CASMFPGRGAQYF
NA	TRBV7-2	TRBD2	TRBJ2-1	TGTGCCAGCAGCCCCTGGACTAGCGGGGGCGCCAATGAGCAGTTCTTC	CASSPWTSGGANEQFF
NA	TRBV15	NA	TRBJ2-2	TGTGCCACCAGTGTACACTCGAACACCGGGGAGCTGTTTTTT	CATSVHSNTGELFF
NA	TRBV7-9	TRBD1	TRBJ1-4	TGTGCCAGCAGCCATACAGGGGCGTATAATGAAAAACTGTTTTTT	CASSHTGAYNEKLFF
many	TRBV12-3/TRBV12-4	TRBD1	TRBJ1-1	TGTGCCAGCAGTTTGGGACAGCCGAACACTGAAGCTTTCTTT	CASSLGQPNTEAFF
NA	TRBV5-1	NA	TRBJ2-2	TGCGCCAGCAGCTTAGGGACGCTCGGGGAGCTGTTTTTT	CASSLGTLGELFF
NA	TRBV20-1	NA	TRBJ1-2	TGCAGTGCTAGAGATCGCAGACGTCCAAACTATGGCTACACCTTC	CSARDRRRPNYGYTF
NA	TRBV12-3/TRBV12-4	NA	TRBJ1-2	TGTGCCAGCACCAACAGGGATACTAACTATGGCTACACCTTC	CASTNRDTNYGYTF
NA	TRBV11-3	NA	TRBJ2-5	TGTGCCAGCAGCTTAGATGGCGGGGAAGAGACCCAGTACTTC	CASSLDGGEETQYF
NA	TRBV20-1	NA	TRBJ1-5	TGCAGTGCCGCAAGTGGGGAAGATCAGCCCCAGCATTTT	CSAASGEDQPQHF
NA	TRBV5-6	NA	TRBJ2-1	TGTGCCAGCAGTGCAGGGGGGTCAAATGGCAATGAGCAGTTCTTC	CASSAGGSNGNEQFF
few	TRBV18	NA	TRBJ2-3	TGTGCCAGCTCACCAGATTCAGATACGCAGTATTTT	CASSPDSDTQYF
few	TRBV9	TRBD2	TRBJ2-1	TGTGCCAGCAGCCTATCGAGCGGGAGGCACTCCAATGAGCAGTTCTTC	CASSLSSGRHSNEQFF
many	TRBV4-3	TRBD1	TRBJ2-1	TGCGCCAGCAGCCTAGGAACAGGGGGTGATCAGTTCTTC	CASSLGTGGDQFF
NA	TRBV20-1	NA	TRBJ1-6	TGCAGTGCTAGAGTTGGGACGGTTAATTCACCCCTCCACTTT	CSARVGTVNSPLHF